A selection of T cell receptor beta chains follows, all from one sample in a study of blood T cell repertoires in COVID-19. TCRdb's copy holds only in-frame clones and misses some; the assay was immunoSEQ multiplex PCR. The sample records 390,000 or so clones, approximately 87% being singletons. The sequencing sample was made of peripheral blood. These receptor sequences come from a woman aged 30 to 39 with COVID-19, enrolled during active disease. Each CDR3 is given with its conserved first and last residue. The D gene is left open where the match is weak. Only some rows state a clone size, as once, few, many or a class for expanded clones.

cdr3_length	d_call	clone_size	v_call	j_call	cdr3_nt	cdr3_aa
15	TRBD1	.	TRBV6-5	TRBJ2-7	TGTGCCAGCAGTCGCGGGACAGGGAGCTCCTACGAGCAGTACTTC	CASSRGTGSSYEQYF
17	.	few	TRBV6-1	TRBJ1-5	TGTGCCAGCAGTGAAGGAACAGGGCTCTATAGCAATCAGCCCCAGCATTTT	CASSEGTGLYSNQPQHF
17	TRBD2	.	TRBV30	TRBJ2-1	TGTGCCTGGAGTGGGCTAGCGGGAGGCCTCTCCTACAATGAGCAGTTCTTC	CAWSGLAGGLSYNEQFF
14	.	once	TRBV5-5	TRBJ1-3	TGTGCCAGCAGCTTGGACGGGGGAGGAAACACCATATATTTT	CASSLDGGGNTIYF
17	TRBD1	.	TRBV11-2	TRBJ1-1	TGTGCCAGCAGCTTCTTTCCCGACAGGGGAGGGAACACTGAAGCTTTCTTT	CASSFFPDRGGNTEAFF
14	.	.	TRBV7-9	TRBJ2-5	TGTGCCATTGGGGGGGACACCCTAAAGGGGACCCAGTACTTC	CAIGGDTLKGTQYF
11	.	.	TRBV30	TRBJ2-5	TGTGCCTGGAGACAGCAAGAGACCCAGTACTTC	CAWRQQETQYF
12	.	.	TRBV30	TRBJ1-1	TGTGCCTGGAGTAGGGGGAAAACTGAAGCTTTCTTT	CAWSRGKTEAFF
14	.	.	TRBV7-3	TRBJ2-7	TGTGCCAGCAGCCGAACCTCTGCCACGGTCGAGCAGTACTTC	CASSRTSATVEQYF
12	.	.	TRBV2	TRBJ2-2	TGTGCCAGCAAGAGGGCTAGCGGGGAGCTGTTTTTT	CASKRASGELFF
14	TRBD1	.	TRBV7-3	TRBJ1-2	TGTGCCAGCAGCCGGGACAGTACTAACTATGGCTACACCTTC	CASSRDSTNYGYTF
13	TRBD1	.	TRBV29-1	TRBJ1-2	TGCAGCGTTATAGGGGCACAGGGGAGTGGCTACACCTTC	CSVIGAQGSGYTF
15	TRBD2	.	TRBV11-2	TRBJ2-7	TGTGCCAGCAGCTTTATAGCGGGAGTTGCCTACGAGCAGTACTTC	CASSFIAGVAYEQYF
13	TRBD1	.	TRBV6-5	TRBJ1-3	TGTGCCAGCATTGGGACAGGCGGAAACACCATATATTTT	CASIGTGGNTIYF
13	.	.	TRBV12-3/TRBV12-4	TRBJ2-7	TGTGCCAGCAGTTTAGGACAAACATACGAGCAGTACTTC	CASSLGQTYEQYF
15	.	few	TRBV4-1	TRBJ1-5	TGCGCCAGCAGCCCCCACACAGGGCTCCATCAGCCCCAGCATTTT	CASSPHTGLHQPQHF
12	.	once	TRBV28	TRBJ2-7	TGTGCCAGCAGTTTACGGTTTGACGAGCAGTACTTC	CASSLRFDEQYF
16	TRBD1	.	TRBV6-5	TRBJ2-3	TGTGCCAGCAGTTACCACTATGGACAGGGGACCAATACGCAGTATTTT	CASSYHYGQGTNTQYF
12	.	.	TRBV30	TRBJ2-7	TGTGCCTGGAGTGGGGAGGTCGAGGAGCAGTACTTC	CAWSGEVEEQYF
14	.	.	TRBV21-1	TRBJ1-4	TGTGCCAGCAGCAATCGGGGAACTAATGAAAAACTGTTTTTT	CASSNRGTNEKLFF
13	TRBD1	.	TRBV3-1/TRBV3-2	TRBJ2-7	TGTGCCAGCAGCCAATCACAGGGGAGTGAGCAGTACTTC	CASSQSQGSEQYF
13	.	.	TRBV12-3/TRBV12-4	TRBJ2-1	TGTGCCAGCAGACCCCAGGGTATCGATGAGCAGTTCTTC	CASRPQGIDEQFF
15	TRBD2	few	TRBV7-3	TRBJ2-1	TGTGCCAGCAGCCCGGGGGGATCCGCCTTGAATGAGCAGTTCTTC	CASSPGGSALNEQFF
10	.	.	TRBV20-1	TRBJ2-1	TGCAGTGCTAAGTGGGGCGAGCAGTTCTTC	CSAKWGEQFF
14	TRBD1	.	TRBV28	TRBJ2-7	TGTGCCAGCAGAGCAGGGGGTCCCTTGTACGAGCAGTACTTC	CASRAGGPLYEQYF
13	.	.	TRBV19	TRBJ1-5	TGTGCCAGTAGTATCGGGTGGGATCAGCCCCAGCATTTT	CASSIGWDQPQHF